What follows describes a single T cell receptor (beta chain). The length of the CDR3 is 16 residues. Germline CDR1 and CDR2: SGHRS and YFSETQ. Trimming pared 4 bases from V and 2 bases from J, leaving 18 bases between. The sample belongs to a study of blood T cell repertoires in COVID-19. Across the whole study: Donors in the United States, Italy and Spain gave samples during acute or convalescent COVID-19. PBMCs, B-cell-depleted T cells, or T cells provided the cDNA or gDNA that made up the material.

As handled by the study authors: Using reference gene primer amplification, nucleated cell counts were estimated. TCRdb keeps only in-frame clones here, not all; method: immunoSEQ multiplex PCR. The DNA was the basis for D and trimming; V, J and clone size are from that table. The sample lists some 75,000 clones; approximately 92% were seen once. The chain combines TRBV5-1 with TRBJ1-1, with D hard to call. The TCR was taken from a human donor in a cohort sampled during active COVID-19. Sequences were obtained from peripheral blood. The CDR3 loop reads CASSPGREGVNTEAFF. The CDR3 nucleotides are TGCGCCAGCAGCCCGGGGAGGGAGGGTGTTAACACTGAAGCTTTCTTT.